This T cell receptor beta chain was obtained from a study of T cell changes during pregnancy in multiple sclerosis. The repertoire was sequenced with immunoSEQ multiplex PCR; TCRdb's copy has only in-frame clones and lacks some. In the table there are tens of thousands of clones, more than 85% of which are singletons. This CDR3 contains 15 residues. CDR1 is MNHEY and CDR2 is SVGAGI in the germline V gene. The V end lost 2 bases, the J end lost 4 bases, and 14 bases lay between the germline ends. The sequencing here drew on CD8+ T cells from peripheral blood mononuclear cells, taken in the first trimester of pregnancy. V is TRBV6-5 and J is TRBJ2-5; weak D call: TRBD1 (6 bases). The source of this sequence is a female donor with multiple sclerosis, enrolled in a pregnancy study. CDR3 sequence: CASSYGAQGRETQYF. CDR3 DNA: TGTGCCAGCAGTTACGGTGCGCAGGGGCGAGAGACCCAGTACTTC.